The entry below describes one TCR beta chain. Its antigen is as yet unknown. Autoimmune disease history or systemic immunosuppression led to patient exclusion. This sample is part of a study of OX40 agonist ivuxolimab in advanced cancers. Background on the study: The patients received agonistic anti-OX40 (CD134) antibody ivuxolimab. A male proportion of approximately 80% was recorded, with mean age approximately 57 years and range roughly 23 to 90.

Sequenced by immunoSEQ multiplex PCR; TCRdb stores in-frame clones only, minus some. The data hold almost 90,000 clones, with roughly 90% observed a single time. Per the germline V gene, CDR1 is ENHRY and CDR2 is SYGVKD. J lost 3 bases, V lost 5 bases, and 7 bases had no gene match. This CDR3 is 15 amino acids long. Findings of the study overall: Relative to CD4+ cells, CD8+ T cells on average had more expanded clones.

The clonotype was recovered from an adult with an advanced solid tumor such as melanoma, head and neck, liver or kidney cancer. This chain joins TRBV10-3 and TRBJ1-5; 7 nucleotides align to TRBD1. The input for sequencing was CD4+ or CD8+ T cells sorted from blood, taken in a trial of the OX40 agonist ivuxolimab. The DNA for the CDR3 is TGTGCCATCAGTATCTCCGGGACAGACAATCAGCCCCAGCATTTT. Protein: CAISISGTDNQPQHF.